This T cell receptor (beta chain) was observed in a study of blood T cell repertoires in COVID-19. The germline V gene has CDR1 MNHEY and CDR2 SVGEGT. There are 15 residues in the CDR3. With 4 bases removed from V and 4 bases from J, the gap between germline ends came to 14 bases. Data came from immunoSEQ multiplex PCR; TCRdb stores just in-frame clones and leaves some out. The table lists about 140,000 clones, approximately 88% of them singletons. The clonotype comes from a human donor in a cohort sampled during active COVID-19. The chain links TRBV6-2 or TRBV6-3 to TRBJ1-5, with a weak D call TRBD1 (5 bases). The material sequenced was peripheral blood. CDR3 sequence reads: CASSSLGGGNQPQHF. In DNA form, the CDR3 reads TGTGCCAGCAGTTCTCTTGGGGGAGGGAATCAGCCCCAGCATTTT.